This TCR beta chain was identified during a study of blood T cells in healthy people across ages. Next came a second PCR, run for about 7 to 12 cycles, which used a sample-barcoded 5' primer along with a J-beta primer mix. The template-switch adaptor was a 5' adaptor with 12 random nucleotides. It tagged each cDNA molecule. Each CDR3 protein gets one entry after TCRdb re-called the 5' RACE reads with MiXCR. The data contain roughly 1,800,000 distinct CDR3 sequences, roughly 49% of them singletons. A few counts support this clonotype. The V gene's germline CDR1 is MGHRA and CDR2 YSYEKL. CDR3 length: 19 residues. The trim removed 3 bases at V and 0 bases at J, leaving 6 bases unmatched.

The J gene is TRBJ2-1, the V gene TRBV4-1; TRBD2 matches 15 bases. The TCR sequence derives from a woman aged 40 to 50 in good health. The specimen sequenced was blood. Written as DNA, the CDR3 is TGCGCCAGCAGCCATCCGGGACTAGCGGGAGGCCACTCCTACAATGAGCAGTTCTTC. This translates into CASSHPGLAGGHSYNEQFF.